The 28 T cell receptor beta chains below come from one sample, sequenced in a study of vaccination and CD4 T cells after COVID-19. Treatment: approximately 10-day PBMC culture with coronavirus spike peptide pools or control peptides (ViraFEST assay). Ahead of the COVID-19 pandemic (2011-2018), the CD4+ T cells of the unexposed donor were collected. No cognate antigen is known for these TCRs. Sequencing of cultured CD4+ T cell DNA used the Oncomine TCR Beta short-read assay. TCRdb re-derived calls from the PCR reads in MiXCR, one entry per CDR3 protein. The sample includes more than 8,500 distinct CDR3 sequences, less than 70% of them seen just once. Sequenced sample: CD4+ T cells from blood, cultured in vitro. Receptor source: a human donor in good health.

The J gene is TRBJ2-1, the V gene TRBV28; tentatively, D is TRBD1 (5 bases). The V gene's germline CDR1 is MDHEN and CDR2 SYDVKM. The CDR3 contains 15 residues. Trimming cost V 3 bases and J 4 bases, with 13 bases left between them. The chain's CDR3 is CASSFIGSGYNEQFF. CDR3 bases: TGTGCCAGCAGTTTCATCGGGTCAGGGTACAATGAGCAGTTCTTC.

This chain connects TRBV10-3 to TRBJ2-1; 9 nucleotides agree with TRBD2. Losses at the gene ends were 8 bases for V and 10 bases for J; bases not matched to a gene: 9. CDR3 length equals 13 residues. Germline V gene lookup returns CDR1 ENHRY and CDR2 SYGVKD. CDR3 region: CAIRGRASGEQFF. The CDR3 nucleotides are TGTGCCATCCGCGGGAGGGCCTCAGGCGAGCAGTTCTTC.

As concerns this clonotype: Sequence at one end of the junction differs from germline and may be a read error. The gene calls are TRBV10-1 and TRBJ2-1; D possibly corresponds to TRBD2 (6 bases). Germline V gives CDR1 WNHNN, CDR2 SYGVQD (reference sequence). The CDR3 length is 14 residues. The CDR3 protein is CASSESSGVNEQFF. CDR3 nucleotide sequence: TGCGCCAGCAGTGAGTCGTCGGGGGTCAATGAGCAGTTTTTC.

The V and J genes are TRBV7-9 and TRBJ1-2; D not certain. V lost 5 bases and J 1 base, leaving 8 bases between the germline ends. The CDR3 spans 13 residues. CDR1 SEHNR and CDR2 FQNEAQ come from the germline V gene (reference sequence). Here the CDR3 DNA reads TGTGCCAGCAGCCGGGCCAATAACTATGGCTACACCTTC. Its protein product is CASSRANNYGYTF.

V is TRBV6-1 and J is TRBJ2-7, with D unclear. The CDR3 sequence is 12 residues long. Germline-derived CDR1 and CDR2 are MNHNS and SASEGT. Trimming shortened V by 7 bases and J by 2 bases, and 9 bases separated the two germline ends. For the CDR3, the DNA is TGTGCCAGCACTTCGGACCCCTACGAGCAGTACTTC. Protein product: CASTSDPYEQYF.

This chain connects TRBV9 to TRBJ1-6; D is possibly TRBD1 (5 bases). V was trimmed by 7 bases and J by 6 bases, leaving 11 bases between them. The germline gives CDR1 SGDLS, CDR2 YYNGEE. The CDR3 length is 13 residues. The CDR3 DNA is TGTGCCAGCCGGGACCAATTTAATTCACCCCTCCACTTT. This translates into CASRDQFNSPLHF.

The chain combines TRBV5-6 with TRBJ1-2; TRBD1 aligns across 8 bases. Unmatched junction bases numbered 4, after V lost 4 bases and J lost 5 bases. Germline-derived CDR1 and CDR2 are SGHDT and YYEEEE. The CDR3 contains 13 residues. CDR3 DNA: TGTGCCAGCAGCCCGACAGGGGAGTATGGCTACACCTTC. It yields the protein CASSPTGEYGYTF. Filled out from reference TRBV5-6 and TRBJ1-2, the complete variable domain reads DAGVTQSPTHLIKTRGQQVTLRCSPKSGHDTVSWYQQALGQGPQFIFQYYEEEERQRGNFPDRFSGHQFPNYSSELNVNALLLGDSALYLCASSPTGEYGYTFGSGTRLTVV.

The rearrangement links TRBV10-1 to TRBJ2-5; D assignment may be TRBD1 or TRBD2 (5 bases each). There are 16 residues in the CDR3. The germline V and J ends were trimmed by 0 bases and 2 bases, with 13 bases remaining between them. Germline V gives CDR1 WNHNN, CDR2 SYGVQD (reference sequence). Here the CDR3 DNA reads TGCGCCAGCAGTGAGTCCGCAGGGAGAGGGCAAGAGACCCAGTACTTC. It specifies CASSESAGRGQETQYF.

Only a few counts were recorded for this clonotype. The chain combines TRBV30 with TRBJ1-2; 7 nucleotides match TRBD1. CDR3 size: 15 residues. With V trimmed by 2 bases and J by 7 bases, 13 bases remained unmatched. Germline V gene data show CDR1 as GTSNPN and CDR2 as SVGIG (reference sequence). In nucleotides, the CDR3 is TGTGCCTGGAGTCCACCGAACAGGGGTGCAAGTGGCTACACCTTC. Its protein product is CAWSPPNRGASGYTF.

The CDR3 protein is CASCLCKAASTDTQYF. DNA of the CDR3: TGTGCCAGCTGCCTTTGTAAGGCGGCTAGCACAGATACGCAGTATTTT. The gene calls are TRBV7-2 and TRBJ2-3; D remains unclear. The CDR3 length is 16 residues. CDR1 and CDR2 (germline): SGHTA, FQGNSA. The V gene lost 8 bases and the J gene lost 0 bases, with 18 bases spanning the gap.

The J gene is TRBJ2-7, the V gene TRBV7-2, with D possibly being TRBD1 (6 bases). V lost 0 bases and J 2 bases, leaving 14 bases between the germline ends. Germline assignment: CDR1 SGHTA and CDR2 FQGNSA. The CDR3 covers 16 residues. CDR3 sequence (DNA): TGTGCCAGCAGCTTAGCTCCCCCAGGGGCCGCCTACGAGCAGTACTTC. Translated: CASSLAPPGAAYEQYF. Full variable domain (outside the CDR3, taken from reference TRBV7-2 and TRBJ2-7): GAGVSQSPSNKVTEKGKDVELRCDPISGHTALYWYRQSLGQGLEFLIYFQGNSAPDKSGLPSDRFSAERTGGSVSTLTIQRTQQEDSAVYLCASSLAPPGAAYEQYFGPGTRLTVT.

The rearrangement links TRBV24-1 to TRBJ2-3; 14 nucleotides match TRBD2. The ends lost 5 bases at V and 5 bases at J; junction bases unmatched: 14. CDR3 length: 19 amino acids. The germline CDR1 and CDR2 sequences are KGHDR and SFDVKD. This CDR3 is CATSVHAAGLAGAEDTQYF. In nucleotides, the CDR3 is TGTGCCACCAGTGTACACGCCGCGGGACTAGCGGGAGCTGAAGATACGCAGTATTTT.

This clonotype was detected once. The J gene is TRBJ2-3, the V gene TRBV28; TRBD2 agrees at 9 bases. Losses at the gene ends were 6 bases for V and 0 bases for J; bases not matched to a gene: 7. The CDR3 consists of 16 residues. Per germline, CDR1 MDHEN and CDR2 SYDVKM. The CDR3: CASSPSGGRSTDTQYF. CDR3 sequence (DNA): TGTGCCAGCAGCCCCAGCGGGGGGAGGAGCACAGATACGCAGTATTTT.

The chain links TRBV20-1 to TRBJ2-3; 12 bases are shared with TRBD2. Germline-derived CDR1 and CDR2 are DFQATT and SNEGSKA (reference sequence). The J segment lost 2 bases and the V segment lost 5 bases, leaving 5 bases of the junction unmatched. The CDR3 has 15 residues. CDR3 in amino acids: CSALGLAGSTDTQYF. CDR3 DNA: TGCAGTGCTCTTGGACTAGCGGGGTCCACAGATACGCAGTATTTT.

This chain joins TRBV5-1 and TRBJ2-5; 9 bases align to TRBD1. The trim removed 5 bases at V and 7 bases at J, leaving 12 bases unmatched. Germline V gives CDR1 SGHRS, CDR2 YFSETQ. This CDR3 is built from 15 residues. CDR3 sequence reads: CASRPNTGGEGTQYF. The CDR3 region has the DNA TGCGCCAGCAGACCGAATACAGGGGGCGAGGGGACCCAGTACTTC. Full variable domain (missing parts from reference TRBV5-1 and TRBJ2-5): KAGVTQTPRYLIKTRGQQVTLSCSPISGHRSVSWYQQTPGQGLQFLFEYFSETQRNKGNFPGRFSGRQFSNSRSEMNVSTLELGDSALYLCASRPNTGGEGTQYFGPGTRLLVL.

The rearrangement links TRBV7-2 to TRBJ2-1; D is possibly TRBD1 or TRBD2 (5 bases each). This CDR3 is 15 amino acids long. V was clipped by 2 bases and J by 9 bases, with 17 bases between them. The germline V gene has CDR1 SGHTA and CDR2 FQGNSA. In DNA form, the CDR3 reads TGTGCCAGCAGCTTAAGAGGGACCTCACATGGTGAGCAGTTCTTC. Protein: CASSLRGTSHGEQFF.

The table lists this clonotype with a few counts. The genes are TRBV7-9 and TRBJ2-1; 9 positions agree with TRBD2. Per germline, CDR1 SEHNR and CDR2 FQNEAQ (reference sequence). Trimming at V came to 5 bases and at J to 5 bases, leaving 10 bases not matched to a gene. CDR3 length: 16 residues. The CDR3 bases are TGTGCCAGCAGCCCGAGACTAGCGGCTTTGAACAATGAGCAGTTCTTC. This gives the protein CASSPRLAALNNEQFF.

This chain connects TRBV27 to TRBJ1-1; D is ambiguous. Trimming shortened V by 6 bases and J by 1 base, and 15 bases separated the two germline ends. The germline gives CDR1 MNHEY, CDR2 SMNVEV (reference sequence). The CDR3 runs 15 residues. This CDR3 reads CASSLYWAENTEAFF. The CDR3 DNA is TGTGCCAGCAGCCTATATTGGGCAGAGAACACTGAAGCTTTCTTT.

The chain recombines TRBV7-9 with TRBJ1-2; TRBD1 aligns across 7 bases. This CDR3 has 15 amino acids. In germline, CDR1 is SEHNR, CDR2 FQNEAQ (reference sequence). J was trimmed by 4 bases and V by 4 bases; bases with no gene match: 9. The CDR3 nucleotides read TGTGCCAGCAGCTCAGCGGTGGCAGGGGGCTATGGCTACACCTTC. Its translation is CASSSAVAGGYGYTF.

The genes are TRBV20-1 and TRBJ1-1; D ambiguous. The CDR3 totals 14 residues. Germline CDR1 DFQATT, CDR2 SNEGSKA (reference sequence). V dropped 5 bases and J dropped 2 bases, with 15 bases sitting between them. This CDR3 is CSASPPQLNTEAFF. CDR3 DNA: TGCAGTGCTTCACCCCCACAACTAAACACTGAAGCTTTCTTT.

V is TRBV30 and J is TRBJ2-5, with TRBD1 matching 8 bases. The V gene's germline CDR1 is GTSNPN and CDR2 SVGIG (reference sequence). Trimming took 5 bases from V and 5 from J; bases not matched to a gene: 7. The CDR3 has 13 amino acids. CDR3 amino acids: CAWGQGVRETQYF. In nucleotides, the CDR3 is TGTGCCTGGGGACAGGGAGTAAGGGAGACCCAGTACTTC.

This clonotype occurred a few times. The chain has TRBV7-8 and TRBJ1-5; TRBD1 is a possible D gene (5 bases). This CDR3 is built from 14 residues. CDR1 and CDR2 (germline): SGHVS, FQNEAQ. The germline V and J ends were trimmed by 5 bases and 7 bases, with 15 bases remaining between them. Written as DNA, the CDR3 is TGTGCCAGCAGCGGGGAGGGGACGAAACAGCCCCAGCATTTT. Protein sequence: CASSGEGTKQPQHF.

CDR3 region: CASSYPGEGQPQHF. CDR3 DNA sequence: TGTGCCAGCAGTTACCCCGGGGAGGGTCAGCCCCAGCATTTT. The chain carries TRBV6-2 or TRBV6-3 and TRBJ1-5; D remains ambiguous. CDR3 length: 14 amino acids. Trimming took 2 bases from V and 6 from J, leaving 11 bases between them. The V gene's germline CDR1 is MNHEY and CDR2 SVGEGT.

This clonotype was counted a few times. This chain uses TRBV7-8 with TRBJ1-2; no definite D call. Germline V CDR1 and CDR2: SGHVS, FQNEAQ. CDR3 size: 13 residues. With 2 bases removed from V and 4 bases from J, the gap between germline ends came to 8 bases. This chain's CDR3 is CASSLWNRYGYTF. CDR3 nucleotides: TGTGCCAGCAGCTTATGGAACCGCTATGGCTACACCTTC.

This chain uses TRBV12-3 or TRBV12-4 with TRBJ2-2; D is ambiguous. The CDR3 runs to 15 residues. Deletions cut 6 bases from V and 2 bases from J, with 13 bases between. The CDR3 protein is CASRPIRNNTGELFF. The CDR3 DNA reads TGTGCCAGCAGACCTATCCGGAACAACACCGGGGAGCTGTTTTTT.

The genes are TRBV18 and TRBJ2-3; 9 bases align to TRBD1. The CDR3 totals 15 residues. The germline V gene has CDR1 KGHSH and CDR2 LQKENI. The V gene end was trimmed by 5 bases and the J gene end by 2 bases; junction bases not matched to a gene: 5. Here the CDR3 DNA reads TGTGCCAGCTCAAACACAGGGGGCCTCACAGATACGCAGTATTTT. Its protein is CASSNTGGLTDTQYF.

The chain combines TRBV27 with TRBJ1-1; 11 nucleotides match TRBD1. V shed 10 bases and J 6 bases; nucleotides not matched to a gene: 7. CDR3 size: 13 residues. Germline CDR1 MNHEY, CDR2 SMNVEV (reference sequence). Written as DNA, the CDR3 is TGTGCCACCATGGACAGGGGGCTATCTGAAGCTTTCTTT. It translates to CATMDRGLSEAFF.

To note about this clonotype: The junction shows a germline mismatch at one end, possibly a read error. V gene TRBV11-3 combines with J gene TRBJ2-7; TRBD1 agrees at 8 bases. The V gene's germline CDR1 is SGHNT and CDR2 YENEEA. The CDR3 has 12 residues. The CDR3 DNA reads as TGTGCCAGCAGCACCCCAACAGGGGGAGTTTTCTTC. This codes for CASSTPTGGVFF.